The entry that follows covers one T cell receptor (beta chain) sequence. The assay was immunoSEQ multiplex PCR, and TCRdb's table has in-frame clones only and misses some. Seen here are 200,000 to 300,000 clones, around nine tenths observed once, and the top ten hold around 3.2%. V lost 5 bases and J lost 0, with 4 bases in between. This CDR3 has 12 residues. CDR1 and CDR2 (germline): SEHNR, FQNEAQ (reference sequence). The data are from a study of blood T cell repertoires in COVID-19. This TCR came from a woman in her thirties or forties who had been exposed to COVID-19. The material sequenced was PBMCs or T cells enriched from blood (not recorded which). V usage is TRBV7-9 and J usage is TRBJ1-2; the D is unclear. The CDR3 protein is CASSPTNYGYTF. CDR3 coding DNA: TGTGCCAGCAGCCCCACTAACTATGGCTACACCTTC. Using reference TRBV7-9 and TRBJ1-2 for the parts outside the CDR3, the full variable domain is DTGVSQNPRHKITKRGQNVTFRCDPISEHNRLYWYRQTLGQGPEFLTYFQNEAQLEKSRLLSDRFSAERPKGSFSTLEIQRTEQGDSAMYLCASSPTNYGYTFGSGTRLTVV.